The T cell receptor (beta chain) under discussion was sequenced for a study of blood T cell repertoires in COVID-19. In the study overall: Samples taken during acute and convalescent COVID-19 were collected in the United States, Italy and Spain. PBMCs, B-cell-depleted T cells, or T cells were the source of the cDNA or gDNA that made up the material.

Study processing details: From reference gene primer amplification, estimates of nucleated cell counts were derived. TCRdb's copy holds only in-frame clones and misses some; the assay was immunoSEQ multiplex PCR. For V, J and clone size, that table is used; D and trimming come from the DNA. This sample has around 260,000 clones, with more than 80% found just once. The specimen sequenced was peripheral blood. The clonotype was recovered from a woman aged 25 to 39 with active or convalescent COVID-19.

The CDR3 sequence is CAILGRDTQYF. CDR3 nucleotide sequence: TGTGCCATCCTGGGGAGAGATACGCAGTATTTT. The chain employs TRBV27 and TRBJ2-3; TRBD2 might be the D (5 bases). This CDR3 spans 11 amino acids. The V gene's germline CDR1 is MNHEY and CDR2 SMNVEV (reference sequence). Trimming left V 10 bases short and J 5 bases short, with 10 bases between.